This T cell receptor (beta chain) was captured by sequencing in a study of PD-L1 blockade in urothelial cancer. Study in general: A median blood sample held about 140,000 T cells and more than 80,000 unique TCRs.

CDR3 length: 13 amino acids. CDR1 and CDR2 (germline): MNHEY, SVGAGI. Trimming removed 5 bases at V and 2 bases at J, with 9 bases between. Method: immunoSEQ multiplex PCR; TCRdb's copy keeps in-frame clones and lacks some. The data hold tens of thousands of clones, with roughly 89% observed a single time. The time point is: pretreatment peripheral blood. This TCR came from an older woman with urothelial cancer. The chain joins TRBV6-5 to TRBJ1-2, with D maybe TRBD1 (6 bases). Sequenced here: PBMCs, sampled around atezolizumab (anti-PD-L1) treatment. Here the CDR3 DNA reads TGTGCCAGCAGTATCACAGGGAACTATGGCTACACCTTC. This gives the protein CASSITGNYGYTF.